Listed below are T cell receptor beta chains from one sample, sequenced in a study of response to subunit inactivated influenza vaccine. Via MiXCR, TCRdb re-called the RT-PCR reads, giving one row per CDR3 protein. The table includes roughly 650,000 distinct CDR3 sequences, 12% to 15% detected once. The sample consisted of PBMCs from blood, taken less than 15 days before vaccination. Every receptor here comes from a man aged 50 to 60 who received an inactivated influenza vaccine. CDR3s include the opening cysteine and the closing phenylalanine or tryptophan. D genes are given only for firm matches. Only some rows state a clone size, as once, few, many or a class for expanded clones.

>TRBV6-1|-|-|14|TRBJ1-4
TGTGCCAGCACTGCCATTGTAGTCGGTGAAAAACTGTTTTTT
CASTAIVVGEKLFF
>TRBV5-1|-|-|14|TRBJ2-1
TGCGCCAGCAGAGGGGGGTTAGACTACAATGAGCAGTTCTTC
CASRGGLDYNEQFF
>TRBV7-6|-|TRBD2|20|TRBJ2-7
TGTGCCAGCAGCTTAGGTATTCGGGGACTAGCGGAAAGAAGCTCCTACGAGCAGTACTTC
CASSLGIRGLAERSSYEQYF
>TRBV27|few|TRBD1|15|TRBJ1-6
TGTGCCAGCAGGTCCGGACAGGGGGCTAATTCACCCCTCCACTTT
CASRSGQGANSPLHF
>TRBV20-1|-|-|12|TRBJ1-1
TGCAGTGCTAGACGCCTAAACACTGAAGCTTTCTTT
CSARRLNTEAFF
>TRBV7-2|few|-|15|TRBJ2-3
TGTGCCAGCAGCCCCCCTGGCCGCCCCACAGATACGCAGTATTTT
CASSPPGRPTDTQYF
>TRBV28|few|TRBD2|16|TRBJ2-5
TGTGCCAGCAGTCCACCGGGACTAGCGGGAGTAGAGACCCAGTACTTC
CASSPPGLAGVETQYF
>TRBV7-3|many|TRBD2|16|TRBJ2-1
TGTGCCAGCAGCTCCCTACTAGCGGGAGGTAGCGGTGAGCAGTTCTTC
CASSSLLAGGSGEQFF
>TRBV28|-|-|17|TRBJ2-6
TGTGCCAGCAGTTCGATTCTCCCAGGGACTGGGGCCAACGTCCTGACTTTC
CASSSILPGTGANVLTF
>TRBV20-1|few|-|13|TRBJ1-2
TGCAGTGCCCCCCGGGGAACACTCTGGGGCTACACCTTC
CSAPRGTLWGYTF
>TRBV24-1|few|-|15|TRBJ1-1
TGTGCCACCAGTGATTCGTCGGATCTGAACACTGAAGCTTTCTTT
CATSDSSDLNTEAFF
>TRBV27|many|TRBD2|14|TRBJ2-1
TGTGCCAGCAGTACCGGGACTATAAACAATGAGCAGTTCTTC
CASSTGTINNEQFF
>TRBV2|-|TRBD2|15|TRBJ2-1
TGTGCCAGCAGCGTACTAGCGGCCCTTTCCAATGAGCAGTTCTTC
CASSVLAALSNEQFF
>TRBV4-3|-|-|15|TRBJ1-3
TGCGCCAGCAGCCAAGAGTATGGCAGCGGAAACACCATATATTTT
CASSQEYGSGNTIYF
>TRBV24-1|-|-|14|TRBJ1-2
TGTGCCACCAGTGATTCGGGTCTTCTCTATGGCTACACCTTC
CATSDSGLLYGYTF
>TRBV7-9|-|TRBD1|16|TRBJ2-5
TGTGCCAGCAGCTTAGAAGGGGGCCGGATAGAGGAGACCCAGTACTTC
CASSLEGGRIEETQYF
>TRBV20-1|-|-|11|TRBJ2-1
TGCAGTGCGCAAATTTACAATGAGCAGTTCTTC
CSAQIYNEQFF
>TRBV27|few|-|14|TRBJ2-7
TGTGCCAGCAGTTTTGGCGGGGTGCCCTACGAGCAGTACTTC
CASSFGGVPYEQYF
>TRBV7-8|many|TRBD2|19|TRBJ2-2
TGTGCCAGCAGCACGCACGGACTAGCGGGAGGGCGGGACACCGGGGAGCTGTTTTTT
CASSTHGLAGGRDTGELFF
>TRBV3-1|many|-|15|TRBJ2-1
TGTGCCAGCACCCGAGGGGGGGGTTCCTACAATGAGCAGTTCTTC
CASTRGGGSYNEQFF
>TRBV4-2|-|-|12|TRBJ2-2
TGTGCCAGCAGCCTCTGGACCGGGGAGCTGTTTTTT
CASSLWTGELFF
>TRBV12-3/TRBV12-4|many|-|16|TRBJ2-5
TGTGCCAGCAGTGGATGGACAGAGGAATTACAAGAGACCCAGTACTTC
CASSGWTEELQETQYF
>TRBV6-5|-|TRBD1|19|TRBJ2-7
TGTGCCAGCAGTTACTCGAGGGCCCCGGGACAGGAGTATTTCTACGAGCAGTACTTC
CASSYSRAPGQEYFYEQYF
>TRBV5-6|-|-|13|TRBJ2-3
TGTGCCAGCAGCTGGCCGGGAACAGATACGCAGTATTTT
CASSWPGTDTQYF
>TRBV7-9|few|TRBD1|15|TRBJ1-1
TGTGCCAGCAGCTCGCCCCAGGGGGTGAGCACTGAAGCTTTCTTT
CASSSPQGVSTEAFF
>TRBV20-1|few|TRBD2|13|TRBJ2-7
TGCAGTGCCGGGACTAGCGGGAGGATTTCCCAGTACTTC
CSAGTSGRISQYF
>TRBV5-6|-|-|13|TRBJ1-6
TGTGCCAGCAGCTCGGGAGATTTCTTCGTCCCCCACTTT
CASSSGDFFVPHF
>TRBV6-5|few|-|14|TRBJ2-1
TGTGCCAGCAGTTACGGGGGCCCCTACAATGAGCAGTTCTTC
CASSYGGPYNEQFF
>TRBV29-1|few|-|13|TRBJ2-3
TGCAGCGCCCTCGACGGGGCGGCAGATACGCAGTATTTT
CSALDGAADTQYF
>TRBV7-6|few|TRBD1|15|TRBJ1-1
TGTGCCAGCAGCCGAAAGACAGGGGGGAACACTGAAGCTTTCTTT
CASSRKTGGNTEAFF
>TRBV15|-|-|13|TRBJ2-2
TGTGCCACCAGCAGACGGCGCGCCGGGGAGCTGTTTTTT
CATSRRRAGELFF
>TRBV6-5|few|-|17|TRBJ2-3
TGTGCCAGCAGTTACCAGGCGATAAGGAAATTCACAGATACGCAGTATTTT
CASSYQAIRKFTDTQYF
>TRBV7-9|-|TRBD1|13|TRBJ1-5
TGTGCCAGTCAGGGGGCCCCTAGGGAGCCCCAGCATTTT
CASQGAPREPQHF
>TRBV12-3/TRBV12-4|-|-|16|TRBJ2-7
TGTGCCAGCAGTTTAAGCGGAGGGGGGCGTAGCTACGAGCAGTACTTC
CASSLSGGGRSYEQYF
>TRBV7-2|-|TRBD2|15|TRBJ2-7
TGTGCCAGCAGCTCGTTTGCGGGAGGGTTCTCCGAGCAGTACTTC
CASSSFAGGFSEQYF
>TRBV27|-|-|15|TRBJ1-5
TGTGCCAGCAGCCTCTCGGGGGAAAGCAATCAGCCCCAGCATTTT
CASSLSGESNQPQHF
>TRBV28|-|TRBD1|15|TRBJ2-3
TGTGCCAGCAGTGCTCCGGGACAGGGGACAGATACGCAGTATTTT
CASSAPGQGTDTQYF
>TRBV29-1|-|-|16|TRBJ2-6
TGCAGCGTCTGGAGGGGGGGGAGCTCTGGGGCCAACGTCCTGACTTTC
CSVWRGGSSGANVLTF
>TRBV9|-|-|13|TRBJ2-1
TGTGCCAGCAGCGTAGGGGGTGACAATGAGCAGTTCTTC
CASSVGGDNEQFF
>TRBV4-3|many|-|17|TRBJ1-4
TGCGCCAGCAGCCGCCTATACGGGGGCGCGGCTAATGAAAAACTGTTTTTT
CASSRLYGGAANEKLFF
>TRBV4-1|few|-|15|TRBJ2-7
TGCGCCAGCAGCCAAGATTCATACAGGGTATACGAGCAGTACTTC
CASSQDSYRVYEQYF
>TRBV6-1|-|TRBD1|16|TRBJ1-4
TGTGCCAGCAGTAATCTACGGGACAGGGCAAATGAAAAACTGTTTTTT
CASSNLRDRANEKLFF
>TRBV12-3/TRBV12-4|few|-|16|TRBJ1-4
TGTGCCAGCAGGTCTAGGGGGGGGGCCGGTGGAGAAAAACTGTTTTTT
CASRSRGGAGGEKLFF
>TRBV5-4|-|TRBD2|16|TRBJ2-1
TGTGCCAGCAGCTTGTCCGGGAGGGGATCCTACAATGAGCAGTTCTTC
CASSLSGRGSYNEQFF
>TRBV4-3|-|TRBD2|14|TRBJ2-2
TGCGCCAGCAGCCTGCAGCGGGGCACCGGGGAGCTGTTTTTT
CASSLQRGTGELFF
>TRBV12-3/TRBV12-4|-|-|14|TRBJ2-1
TGTGCCAGCAGGGAAGGACAGAAAAACAATGAGCAGTTCTTC
CASREGQKNNEQFF
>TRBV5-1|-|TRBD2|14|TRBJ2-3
TGCGCCAGCAGTACTAGCGGGGGATTAGATACGCAGTATTTT
CASSTSGGLDTQYF
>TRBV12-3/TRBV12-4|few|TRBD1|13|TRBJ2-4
TGTGCCAGCAGGACTACAGGGGTTGGAATTCAGTACTTC
CASRTTGVGIQYF
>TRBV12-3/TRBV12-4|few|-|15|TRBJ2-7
TGTGCCAGCAGTTTAGCTTTGGCCAGGGCTGGAGAGCAGTACTTC
CASSLALARAGEQYF
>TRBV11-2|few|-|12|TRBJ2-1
TGTGCCAGCAGCCCAACCCTCCGTGAGCAGTTCTTC
CASSPTLREQFF
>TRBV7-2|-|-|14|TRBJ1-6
TGTGCCAGCAGCCATCCTGGGGAGATTTCACCCCTCCACTTT
CASSHPGEISPLHF
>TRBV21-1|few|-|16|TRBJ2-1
TGTGCCAGCAGCAAGGGACTAGCAAGGTCCTACAATGAGCAGTTCTTC
CASSKGLARSYNEQFF
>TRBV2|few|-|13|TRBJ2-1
TGTGCCAAACGACTATGGGGGCACAATGAGCAGTTCTTC
CAKRLWGHNEQFF
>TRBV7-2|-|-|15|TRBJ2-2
TGTGCCAGCAGCTTATCGCAGGTGAACACCGGGGAGCTGTTTTTT
CASSLSQVNTGELFF
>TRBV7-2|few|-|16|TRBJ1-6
TGTGCCAGCAGCTTTCTCTCCAGGGAGAATACTTCACCCCTCCACTTT
CASSFLSRENTSPLHF
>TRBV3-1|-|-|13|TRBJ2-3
TGTGCCAGCAGCCAAGTGAGGGCAGATACGCAGTATTTT
CASSQVRADTQYF
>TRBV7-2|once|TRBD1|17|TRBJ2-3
TGTGCCAGCAGCCGTTGGGGCCGGGACAGAAGCACAGATACGCAGTATTTT
CASSRWGRDRSTDTQYF
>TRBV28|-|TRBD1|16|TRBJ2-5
TGTGCCAGCAGTCTTCCGGGACAGGGGGCTGCGGAGACCCAGTACTTC
CASSLPGQGAAETQYF
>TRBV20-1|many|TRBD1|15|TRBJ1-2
TGCAGTGCTAGAGAACAGGGGAGAAGTAACTATGGCTACACCTTC
CSAREQGRSNYGYTF
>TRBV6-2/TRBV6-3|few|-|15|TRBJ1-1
TGTGCCAGCAGTGTCAGGGTAGAGATGAACACTGAAGCTTTCTTT
CASSVRVEMNTEAFF